This TCR beta chain stems from a study of identical twins. Study-level points and caveats: There was more out-of-frame TCR alpha sharing in monozygotic twins than models estimated. Part of the zero-insertion signal could reflect confounding by invariant MAIT and iNKT cells.

A universal primer site came from template switching; cDNA carried unique molecular identifiers. TCRdb analysed the 5' RACE reads with MiXCR anew, one entry per CDR3 protein. This table has some 240,000 distinct CDR3 sequences, around 8.3% appearing once. About this clonotype itself: Its antigen is unidentified.

V lost 4 bases, J lost 6 bases, and 11 bases stayed unmatched. Germline CDR1 reads SGHDT; CDR2 reads YYEEEE. The CDR3 covers 16 residues. The same sample was also used in a study of yellow fever vaccine responses in identical twins.

The sample comprised CD8+ T cells sorted from blood. The clonotype was recovered from a woman aged 18 to 35 in good health. The V gene is TRBV5-6, the J gene TRBJ2-1, with 9 bases that match TRBD2. CDR3 protein: CASSHAGGRLGNEQFF. CDR3 nucleotide sequence: TGTGCCAGCAGCCATGCGGGAGGGCGGTTGGGCAATGAGCAGTTCTTC.